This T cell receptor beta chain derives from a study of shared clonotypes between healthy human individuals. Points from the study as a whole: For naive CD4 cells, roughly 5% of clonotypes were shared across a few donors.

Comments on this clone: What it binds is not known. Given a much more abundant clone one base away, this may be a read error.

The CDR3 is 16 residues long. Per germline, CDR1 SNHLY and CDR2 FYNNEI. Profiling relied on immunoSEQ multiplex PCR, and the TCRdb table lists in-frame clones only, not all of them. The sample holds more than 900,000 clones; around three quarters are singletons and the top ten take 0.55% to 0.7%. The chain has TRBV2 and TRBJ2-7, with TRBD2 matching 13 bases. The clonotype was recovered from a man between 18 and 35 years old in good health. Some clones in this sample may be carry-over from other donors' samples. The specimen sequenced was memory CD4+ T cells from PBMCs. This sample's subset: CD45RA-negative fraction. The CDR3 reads CTSSVTSGRTSYEQYF. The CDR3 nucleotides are TGTACCAGCAGTGTGACTAGCGGGAGGACCTCCTACGAGCAGTACTTC.